These 2 T cell receptor beta chains originate from one sample sequenced in a study of blood T cell repertoires in COVID-19. The protocol was immunoSEQ multiplex PCR, while the TCRdb copy is restricted to in-frame clones and leaves out a portion. Here the sample spans more than 85,000 clones, approximately 91% being singletons. Sequencing input: peripheral blood. Receptor source: a man between 18 and 29 years old with acute or convalescent COVID-19.

This clone was seen only once. This rearrangement joins TRBV5-1 to TRBJ2-7, with D possibly being TRBD1 (5 bases). This CDR3 is built from 15 residues. V was trimmed by 0 bases and J by 3 bases, leaving 13 bases between them. Per germline, CDR1 SGHRS and CDR2 YFSETQ. This CDR3 is CASSLGGRASYEQYF. CDR3 DNA: TGCGCCAGCAGCTTGGGCGGCAGGGCTAGCTACGAGCAGTACTTC.

This clone was observed a handful of times. The CDR3: CASSDSQGATDTQYF. The CDR3 DNA sequence: TGTGCCAGCAGTGACTCACAGGGGGCGACAGATACGCAGTATTTT. The V call is TRBV6-4, the J call TRBJ2-3, with 9 bases fitting TRBD1. Unmatched junction bases numbered 1, after V lost 0 bases and J lost 3 bases. CDR1 and CDR2 from the germline V gene are MRHNA and SNTAGT. This CDR3 region has 15 residues.